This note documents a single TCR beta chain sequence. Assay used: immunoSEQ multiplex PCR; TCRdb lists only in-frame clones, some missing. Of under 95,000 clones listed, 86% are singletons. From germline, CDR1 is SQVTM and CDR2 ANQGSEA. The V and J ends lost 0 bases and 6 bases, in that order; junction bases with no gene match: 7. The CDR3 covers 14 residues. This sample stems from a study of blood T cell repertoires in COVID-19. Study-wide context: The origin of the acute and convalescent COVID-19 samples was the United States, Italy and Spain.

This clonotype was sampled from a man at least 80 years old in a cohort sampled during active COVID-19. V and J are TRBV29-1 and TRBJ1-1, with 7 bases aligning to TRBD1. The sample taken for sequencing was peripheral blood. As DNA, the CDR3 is TGCAGCGTTGAAGATTTGGCAGGGGGTCCTGAAGCTTTCTTT. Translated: CSVEDLAGGPEAFF. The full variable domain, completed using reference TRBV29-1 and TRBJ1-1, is SAVISQKPSRDICQRGTSLTIQCQVDSQVTMMFWYRQQPGQSLTLIATANQGSEATYESGFVIDKFPISRPNLTFSTLTVSNMSPEDSSIYLCSVEDLAGGPEAFFGQGTRLTVV.